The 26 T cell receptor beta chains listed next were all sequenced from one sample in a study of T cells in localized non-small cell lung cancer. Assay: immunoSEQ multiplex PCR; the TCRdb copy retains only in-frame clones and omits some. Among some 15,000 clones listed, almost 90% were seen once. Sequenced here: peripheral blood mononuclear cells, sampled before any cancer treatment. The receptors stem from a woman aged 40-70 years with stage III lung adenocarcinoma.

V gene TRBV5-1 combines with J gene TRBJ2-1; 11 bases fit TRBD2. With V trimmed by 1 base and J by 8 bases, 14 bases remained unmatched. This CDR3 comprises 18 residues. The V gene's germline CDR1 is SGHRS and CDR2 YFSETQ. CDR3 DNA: TGCGCCAGCAGCTTGAGGGGTAGCGGGAGGGTAGAGGGGGATGAGCAGTTCTTC. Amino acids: CASSLRGSGRVEGDEQFF. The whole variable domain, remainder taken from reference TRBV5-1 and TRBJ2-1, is KAGVTQTPRYLIKTRGQQVTLSCSPISGHRSVSWYQQTPGQGLQFLFEYFSETQRNKGNFPGRFSGRQFSNSRSEMNVSTLELGDSALYLCASSLRGSGRVEGDEQFFGPGTRLTVL.

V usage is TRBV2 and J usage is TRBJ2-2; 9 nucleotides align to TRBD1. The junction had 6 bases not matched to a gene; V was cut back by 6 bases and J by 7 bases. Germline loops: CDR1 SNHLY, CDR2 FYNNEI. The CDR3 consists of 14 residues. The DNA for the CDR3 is TGTGCCAGCAGCGGACAGGGGAGGAACGGGGAGCTGTTTTTT. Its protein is CASSGQGRNGELFF.

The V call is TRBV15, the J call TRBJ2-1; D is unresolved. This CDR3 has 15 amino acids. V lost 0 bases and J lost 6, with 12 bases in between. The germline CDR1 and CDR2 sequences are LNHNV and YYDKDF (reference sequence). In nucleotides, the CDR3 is TGTGCCACCAGCAGAGATTCTCGGATGAGCAATGAGCAGTTCTTC. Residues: CATSRDSRMSNEQFF.

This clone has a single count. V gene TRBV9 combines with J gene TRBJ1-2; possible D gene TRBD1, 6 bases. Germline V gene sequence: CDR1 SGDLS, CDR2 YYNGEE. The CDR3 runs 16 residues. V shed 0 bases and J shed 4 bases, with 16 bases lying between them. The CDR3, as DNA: TGTGCCAGCAGCGTAGACCCCGGACAGAGCGCCTATGGCTACACCTTC. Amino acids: CASSVDPGQSAYGYTF.

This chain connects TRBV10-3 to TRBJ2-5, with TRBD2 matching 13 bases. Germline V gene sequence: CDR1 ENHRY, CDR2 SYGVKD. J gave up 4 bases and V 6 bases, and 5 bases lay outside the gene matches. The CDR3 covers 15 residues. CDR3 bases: TGTGCCATCAGCGGGACTAGCGGGGAGGGAGAGACCCAGTACTTC. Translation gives CAISGTSGEGETQYF.

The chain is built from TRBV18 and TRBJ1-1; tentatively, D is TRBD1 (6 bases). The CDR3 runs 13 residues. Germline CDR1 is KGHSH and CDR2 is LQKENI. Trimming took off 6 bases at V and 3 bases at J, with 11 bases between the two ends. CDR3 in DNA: TGTGCCAGCTCCGGACAGACTTACACTGAAGCTTTCTTT. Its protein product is CASSGQTYTEAFF.

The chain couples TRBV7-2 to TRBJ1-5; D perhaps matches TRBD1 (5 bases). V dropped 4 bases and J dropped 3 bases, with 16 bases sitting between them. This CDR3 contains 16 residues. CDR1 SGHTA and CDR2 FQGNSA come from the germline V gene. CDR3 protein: CASSWAGTALNQPQHF. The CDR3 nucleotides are TGTGCCAGCAGCTGGGCGGGGACGGCCCTCAATCAGCCCCAGCATTTT.

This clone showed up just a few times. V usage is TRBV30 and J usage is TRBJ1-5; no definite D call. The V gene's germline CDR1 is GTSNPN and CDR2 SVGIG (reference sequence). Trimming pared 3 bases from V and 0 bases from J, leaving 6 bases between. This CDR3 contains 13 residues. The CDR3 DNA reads TGTGCCTGGAGCACGTATAGCAATCAGCCCCAGCATTTT. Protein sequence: CAWSTYSNQPQHF.

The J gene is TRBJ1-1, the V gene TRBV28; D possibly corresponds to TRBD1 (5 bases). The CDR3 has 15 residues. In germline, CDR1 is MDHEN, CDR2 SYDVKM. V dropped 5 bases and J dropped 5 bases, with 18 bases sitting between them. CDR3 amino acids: CASSPRGGAGTEAFF. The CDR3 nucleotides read TGTGCCAGCAGTCCCCGAGGAGGGGCGGGAACTGAAGCTTTCTTT.

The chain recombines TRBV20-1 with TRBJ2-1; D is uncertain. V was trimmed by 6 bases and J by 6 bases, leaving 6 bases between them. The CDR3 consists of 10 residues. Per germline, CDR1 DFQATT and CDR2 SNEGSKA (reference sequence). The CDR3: CSAPINEQFF. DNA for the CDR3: TGCAGTGCGCCTATCAATGAGCAGTTCTTC.

The CDR3 DNA reads as TGTGCCTGGACCAGCCAAGAGACCCAGTACTTC. Protein: CAWTSQETQYF. The chain recombines TRBV30 with TRBJ2-5, with D unclear. Between the trimmed V and J ends, which lost 4 bases and 1 base, there was a span of 4 bases. Germline loops: CDR1 GTSNPN, CDR2 SVGIG (reference sequence). The CDR3 is 11 amino acids.

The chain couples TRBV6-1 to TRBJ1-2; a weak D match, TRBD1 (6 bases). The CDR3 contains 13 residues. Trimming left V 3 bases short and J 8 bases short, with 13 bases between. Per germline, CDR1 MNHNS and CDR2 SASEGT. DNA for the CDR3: TGTGCCAGCAGTGATACAGGGCTTTGGGGCTACACCTTC. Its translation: CASSDTGLWGYTF.

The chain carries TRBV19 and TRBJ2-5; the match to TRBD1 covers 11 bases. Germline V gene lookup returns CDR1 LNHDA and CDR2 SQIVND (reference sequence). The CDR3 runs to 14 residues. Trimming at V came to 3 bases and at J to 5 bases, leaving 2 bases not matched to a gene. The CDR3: CASSIGQGAETQYF. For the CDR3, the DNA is TGTGCCAGTAGTATTGGACAGGGGGCGGAGACCCAGTACTTC.

The CDR3, as DNA: TGTGCCAGCAGCTTGGCCGTGGACACCGGGGAGCTGTTTTTT. Amino acid sequence: CASSLAVDTGELFF. This chain uses TRBV5-6 with TRBJ2-2; D unclear. CDR1 SGHDT and CDR2 YYEEEE come from the germline V gene. The CDR3 consists of 14 residues. With 0 bases removed from V and 3 bases from J, the gap between germline ends came to 6 bases.

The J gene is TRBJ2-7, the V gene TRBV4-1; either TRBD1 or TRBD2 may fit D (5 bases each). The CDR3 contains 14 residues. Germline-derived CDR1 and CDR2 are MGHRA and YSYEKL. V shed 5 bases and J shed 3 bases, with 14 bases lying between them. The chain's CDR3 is CASSWGPGNYEQYF. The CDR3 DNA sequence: TGCGCCAGCAGCTGGGGCCCGGGAAACTACGAGCAGTACTTC.

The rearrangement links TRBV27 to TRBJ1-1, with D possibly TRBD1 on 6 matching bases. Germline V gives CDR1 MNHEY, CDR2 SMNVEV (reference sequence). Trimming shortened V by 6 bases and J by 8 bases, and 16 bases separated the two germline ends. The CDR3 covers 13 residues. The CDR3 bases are TGTGCCAGCAGATCCGTAACAGGGAGGGAAGCTTTCTTT. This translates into CASRSVTGREAFF.

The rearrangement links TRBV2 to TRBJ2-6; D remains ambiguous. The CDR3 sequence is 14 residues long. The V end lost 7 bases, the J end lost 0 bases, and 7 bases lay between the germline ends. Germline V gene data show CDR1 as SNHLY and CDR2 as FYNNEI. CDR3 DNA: TGTGCCAGCAACGGACCCTCTGGGGCCAACGTCCTGACTTTC. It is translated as CASNGPSGANVLTF.

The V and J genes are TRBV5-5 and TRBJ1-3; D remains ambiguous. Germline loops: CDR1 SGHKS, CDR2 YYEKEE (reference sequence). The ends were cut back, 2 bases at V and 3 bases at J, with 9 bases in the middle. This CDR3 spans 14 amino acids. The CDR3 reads CASSLRSLGNTIYF. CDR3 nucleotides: TGTGCCAGCAGCTTAAGGAGCCTTGGAAACACCATATATTTT.

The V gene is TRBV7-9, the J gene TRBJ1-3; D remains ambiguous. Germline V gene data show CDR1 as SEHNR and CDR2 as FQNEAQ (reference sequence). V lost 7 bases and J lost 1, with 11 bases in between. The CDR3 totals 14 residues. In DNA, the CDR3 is TGTGCCAGCACCCTTACGGGGTCTGGAAACACCATATATTTT. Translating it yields CASTLTGSGNTIYF. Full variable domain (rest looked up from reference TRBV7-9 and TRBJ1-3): DTGVSQNPRHKITKRGQNVTFRCDPISEHNRLYWYRQTLGQGPEFLTYFQNEAQLEKSRLLSDRFSAERPKGSFSTLEIQRTEQGDSAMYLCASTLTGSGNTIYFGEGSWLTVV.

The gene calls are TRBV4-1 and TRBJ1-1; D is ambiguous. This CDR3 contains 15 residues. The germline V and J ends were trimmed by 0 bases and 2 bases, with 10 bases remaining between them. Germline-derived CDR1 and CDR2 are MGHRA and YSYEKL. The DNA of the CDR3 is TGCGCCAGCAGCCAAGAGTGGTTGAGAAACACTGAAGCTTTCTTT. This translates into CASSQEWLRNTEAFF.

CDR3: CASSVSGSGYTF. In DNA, the CDR3 is TGTGCCAGCAGCGTTTCGGGTAGTGGCTACACCTTC. The chain has TRBV5-4 and TRBJ1-2; D remains unclear. V was trimmed by 4 bases and J by 7 bases, leaving 11 bases between them. This CDR3 spans 12 amino acids. Germline loops: CDR1 SGHNT, CDR2 YYREEE (reference sequence).

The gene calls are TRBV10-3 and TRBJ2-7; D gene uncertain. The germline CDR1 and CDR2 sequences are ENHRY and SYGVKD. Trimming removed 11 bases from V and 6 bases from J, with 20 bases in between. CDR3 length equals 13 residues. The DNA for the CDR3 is TGTGCCGCCTCCGGGCATGGGGTCGTCGAGCAGTACTTC. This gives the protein CAASGHGVVEQYF.

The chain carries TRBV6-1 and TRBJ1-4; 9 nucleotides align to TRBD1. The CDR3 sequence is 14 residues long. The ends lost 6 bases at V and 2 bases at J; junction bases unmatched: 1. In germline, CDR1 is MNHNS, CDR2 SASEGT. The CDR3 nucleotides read TGTGCCAGCAGCACAGGGGGCACTAATGAAAAACTGTTTTTT. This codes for CASSTGGTNEKLFF.

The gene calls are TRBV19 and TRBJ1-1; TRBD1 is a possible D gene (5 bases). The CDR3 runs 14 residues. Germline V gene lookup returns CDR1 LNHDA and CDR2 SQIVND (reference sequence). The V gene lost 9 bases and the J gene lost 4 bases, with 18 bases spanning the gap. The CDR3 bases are TGTGCCAGCAAGTGGTGGGGGACGTTCACTGAAGCTTTCTTT. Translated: CASKWWGTFTEAFF.

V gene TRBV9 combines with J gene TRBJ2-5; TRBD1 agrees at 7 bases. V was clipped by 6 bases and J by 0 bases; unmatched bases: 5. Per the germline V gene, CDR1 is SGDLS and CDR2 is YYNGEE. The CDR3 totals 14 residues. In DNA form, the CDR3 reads TGTGCCAGCAACAGACAGGGAAACCAAGAGACCCAGTACTTC. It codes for CASNRQGNQETQYF.

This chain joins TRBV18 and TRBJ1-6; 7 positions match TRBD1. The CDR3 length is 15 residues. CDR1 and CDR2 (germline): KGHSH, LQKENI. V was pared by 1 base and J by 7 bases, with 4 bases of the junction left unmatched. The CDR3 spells CASSPLQGENSPLHF. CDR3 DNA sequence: TGTGCCAGCTCACCACTGCAGGGGGAAAATTCACCCCTCCACTTT. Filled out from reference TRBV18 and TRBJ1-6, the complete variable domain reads NAGVMQNPRHLVRRRGQEARLRCSPMKGHSHVYWYRQLPEEGLKFMVYLQKENIIDESGMPKERFSAEFPKEGPSILRIQQVVRGDSAAYFCASSPLQGENSPLHFGNGTRLTVT.